A selection of T cell receptor beta chains follows, all from one sample in a study of shared clonotypes between healthy human individuals. TCRdb's copy holds only in-frame clones and misses some; the assay was immunoSEQ multiplex PCR. This sample has some 2.1 million clones, with 80% to 95% found just once. Material for sequencing was naive CD8+ T cells from PBMCs. All receptors come from a man between 18 and 35 years old in good health. Some clones in this sample may be carry-over from other donors' samples. CDR3s include the opening cysteine and the closing phenylalanine or tryptophan. Each record gives: V gene, J gene, clone size, D gene, CDR3 protein, CDR3 DNA. A D gene is named only where the DNA matches it firmly. Rows may omit the clone size; those that give it use once, few, many or a size class.

TRBV14	TRBJ2-7	-	-	CASSQGAKSYEQYF	TGTGCCAGCAGCCAAGGGGCCAAATCGTACGAGCAGTACTTC
TRBV28	TRBJ2-7	-	-	CASSFLEDYEQYF	TGTGCCAGCAGTTTCCTAGAGGACTACGAGCAGTACTTC
TRBV27	TRBJ1-2	-	-	CASSFSDTPYGSNYGYTF	TGTGCCAGCAGTTTCTCCGACACCCCATACGGATCTAACTATGGCTACACCTTC
TRBV29-1	TRBJ1-2	-	TRBD1	CSVEIATGLGGGYTF	TGCAGCGTTGAAATCGCGACAGGGTTGGGGGGTGGCTACACCTTC
TRBV30	TRBJ2-7	-	TRBD2	CAWSVGGLGNEQYF	TGTGCCTGGAGCGTCGGGGGACTAGGTAACGAGCAGTACTTC
TRBV7-3	TRBJ1-1	-	-	CASSDSLNTEAFF	TGTGCCAGCAGCGACAGCCTGAACACTGAAGCTTTCTTT
TRBV6-1	TRBJ2-7	-	TRBD2	CASSFGTSFYEQYF	TGTGCCAGCAGTTTCGGGACTAGCTTCTACGAGCAGTACTTC
TRBV28	TRBJ2-7	once	TRBD1	CASSLDRGRDEQYF	TGTGCCAGCAGTTTAGACAGGGGAAGGGACGAGCAGTACTTC
TRBV28	TRBJ1-1	-	-	CASIEDRITEAFF	TGTGCCAGCATCGAAGACAGAATAACTGAAGCTTTCTTT
TRBV5-4	TRBJ2-7	once	-	CASSSRPSYEQYF	TGTGCCAGCAGCAGCCGCCCAAGCTACGAGCAGTACTTC
TRBV5-1	TRBJ2-3	-	TRBD2	CASSLAKLAGVDTQYF	TGCGCCAGCAGCTTGGCCAAACTAGCGGGAGTAGATACGCAGTATTTT
TRBV27	TRBJ2-7	-	-	CASSPDYASSYEQYF	TGTGCCAGCAGTCCCGACTACGCGAGCTCCTACGAGCAGTACTTC
TRBV28	TRBJ2-3	-	TRBD2	CASSYARTSGRRTDTQYF	TGTGCCAGCAGTTACGCAAGGACTAGCGGGAGGCGCACAGATACGCAGTATTTT
TRBV11-3	TRBJ2-3	-	-	CASSRALEDTQYF	TGTGCCAGCAGCAGGGCGCTGGAGGATACGCAGTATTTT
TRBV29-1	TRBJ2-1	-	TRBD2	CSVELAGSYNEQFF	TGCAGCGTTGAACTAGCGGGTTCCTACAATGAGCAGTTCTTC
TRBV25-1	TRBJ2-5	-	TRBD1	CASSELGTEQETQYF	TGTGCCAGCAGTGAATTGGGGACAGAACAAGAGACCCAGTACTTC
TRBV27	TRBJ1-5	-	-	CASSPGVLSNQPQHF	TGTGCCAGCAGTCCCGGGGTCTTGAGCAATCAGCCCCAGCATTTT
TRBV27	TRBJ2-7	-	TRBD1	CASGPRDSTYEQYF	TGTGCCAGCGGACCCCGGGACAGTACCTACGAGCAGTACTTC
TRBV5-5	TRBJ2-1	-	TRBD1	CASSLPDRGQFF	TGTGCCAGCAGCTTGCCGGACAGGGGGCAGTTCTTC
TRBV19	TRBJ2-6	-	-	CASSLLGGPRESGANVLTF	TGTGCCAGTAGTCTCTTGGGGGGACCAAGGGAATCTGGGGCCAACGTCCTGACTTTC
TRBV7-9	TRBJ1-1	-	TRBD1	CASSIDRATEAFF	TGTGCCAGCAGCATCGACAGGGCCACTGAAGCTTTCTTT
TRBV4-2	TRBJ1-3	once	-	CASSDGTLGNTIYF	TGTGCCAGCAGCGATGGGACTTTGGGCAACACCATATATTTT
TRBV5-1	TRBJ1-1	-	-	CASSGITLSTEAFF	TGCGCCAGCAGCGGCATCACCCTAAGCACTGAAGCTTTCTTT
TRBV5-4	TRBJ2-1	-	TRBD2	CASSFKREQYNEQFF	TGTGCCAGCAGCTTTAAGCGGGAGCAATACAATGAGCAGTTCTTC
TRBV11-2	TRBJ1-3	once	TRBD1	CASRGQGDPGNTIYF	TGTGCCAGCAGGGGACAGGGTGATCCTGGAAACACCATATATTTT
TRBV14	TRBJ2-1	-	-	CASSLDSFKYNEQFF	TGTGCCAGCAGCCTCGACAGCTTCAAATACAATGAGCAGTTCTTC
TRBV2	TRBJ1-5	-	-	CASSEVSGVSNQPQHF	TGTGCCAGCAGTGAAGTTTCCGGGGTGAGCAATCAGCCCCAGCATTTT
TRBV27	TRBJ2-7	-	TRBD2	CASSLGGVSGNYEQYF	TGTGCCAGCAGTTTGGGGGGGGTGAGCGGAAACTACGAGCAGTACTTC
TRBV9	TRBJ2-1	once	-	CASSGAVGLRSYNEQFF	TGTGCCAGCAGCGGAGCAGTGGGACTGCGCTCCTACAATGAGCAGTTCTTC
TRBV10-2	TRBJ2-1	-	TRBD1	CASSVTDRDNEQFF	TGCGCCAGCAGTGTTACGGACAGGGACAATGAGCAGTTCTTC
TRBV5-1	TRBJ2-7	-	TRBD2	CASSPELAGRDEQYF	TGCGCCAGCAGCCCCGAACTAGCGGGGAGAGACGAGCAGTACTTC
TRBV6-1	TRBJ2-7	-	-	CASSELRGSSYEQYF	TGTGCCAGCAGTGAACTCAGGGGAAGCTCCTACGAGCAGTACTTC
TRBV6-6	TRBJ2-7	-	-	CASSSGLVLYEQYF	TGTGCCAGCAGTAGCGGTCTTGTCCTCTACGAGCAGTACTTC
TRBV7-9	TRBJ2-7	-	-	CASSLNPEQYF	TGTGCCAGCAGCCTAAATCCCGAGCAGTACTTC
TRBV5-1	TRBJ1-1	-	-	CASSLVAGLKDTEAFF	TGCGCCAGCAGCTTGGTCGCGGGATTGAAGGACACTGAAGCTTTCTTT
TRBV7-4	TRBJ1-4	once	TRBD1	CASSLVPTGGATNEKLFF	TGTGCCAGCAGCTTAGTCCCCACAGGGGGAGCCACTAATGAAAAACTGTTTTTT
TRBV6-1	TRBJ1-4	-	-	CASRAWGLGEKLFF	TGTGCCAGCAGAGCCTGGGGCTTGGGAGAAAAACTGTTTTTT
TRBV4-1	TRBJ2-1	-	TRBD1	CASSLRTGDNEQFF	TGCGCCAGCAGCCTCCGGACAGGGGACAATGAGCAGTTCTTC
TRBV6-5	TRBJ1-1	-	-	CASSYSEGATEAFF	TGTGCCAGCAGTTACTCGGAAGGGGCCACTGAAGCTTTCTTT
TRBV6-6	TRBJ1-5	-	-	CASSPDVGEYNQPQHF	TGTGCCAGCAGTCCGGACGTGGGGGAATATAATCAGCCCCAGCATTTT
TRBV5-1	TRBJ1-2	-	-	CASSLGRGAHPLYGYTF	TGCGCCAGCAGCCTTGGAAGGGGGGCTCACCCGCTCTATGGCTACACCTTC
TRBV6-1	TRBJ1-5	few	-	CASRAGENSNQPQHF	TGTGCCAGCAGGGCAGGGGAAAATAGCAATCAGCCCCAGCATTTT
TRBV7-9	TRBJ1-1	-	-	CASSLAGNPEAFF	TGTGCCAGCAGCTTAGCTGGGAACCCTGAAGCTTTCTTT
TRBV7-9	TRBJ2-1	-	TRBD2	CASSFSGLADAYNEQFF	TGTGCCAGCAGCTTTTCGGGACTAGCGGACGCCTACAATGAGCAGTTCTTC
TRBV7-9	TRBJ2-2	-	-	CASSPLLGELFF	TGTGCCAGCAGCCCCCTATTAGGGGAGCTGTTTTTT
TRBV4-1	TRBJ2-7	-	-	CASSPTSGGTYEQYF	TGCGCCAGCAGTCCGACTAGTGGGGGGACCTACGAGCAGTACTTC
TRBV27	TRBJ2-7	-	-	CASSLGPSYEQYF	TGTGCCAGCAGCTTAGGACCATCCTACGAGCAGTACTTC
TRBV7-9	TRBJ1-2	-	-	CASSLAWADPNYGYTF	TGTGCCAGCAGCTTAGCCTGGGCAGACCCTAACTATGGCTACACCTTC
TRBV11-2	TRBJ2-3	-	TRBD2	CASSLGVAGRVTQYF	TGTGCCAGCAGCTTGGGGGTAGCGGGAAGGGTTACGCAGTATTTT
TRBV7-9	TRBJ1-2	-	-	CASSTEAGYTF	TGTGCCAGCAGCACCGAAGCTGGCTACACCTTC
TRBV13	TRBJ2-7	-	-	CASSYPMRSGYEQYF	TGTGCCAGCAGCTACCCCATGCGGTCAGGCTACGAGCAGTACTTC
TRBV18	TRBJ2-7	-	-	CASSPPGAPDYEQYF	TGTGCCAGCTCACCACCGGGTGCGCCAGACTACGAGCAGTACTTC
TRBV6-1	TRBJ1-2	-	-	CASSDEAERGTTYGYTF	TGTGCCAGCAGTGACGAGGCAGAAAGGGGGACAACCTATGGCTACACCTTC